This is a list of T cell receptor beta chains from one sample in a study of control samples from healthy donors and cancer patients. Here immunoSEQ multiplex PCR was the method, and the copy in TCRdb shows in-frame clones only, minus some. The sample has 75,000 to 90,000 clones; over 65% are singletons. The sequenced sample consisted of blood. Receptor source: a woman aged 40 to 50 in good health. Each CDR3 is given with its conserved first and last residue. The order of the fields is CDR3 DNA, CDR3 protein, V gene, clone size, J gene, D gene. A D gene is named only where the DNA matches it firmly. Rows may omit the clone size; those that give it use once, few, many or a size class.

TGTGCCAGCAGCTTAGAAGGGGTCTCGCATCAGCCCCAGCATTTT | CASSLEGVSHQPQHF | TRBV7-9 | . | TRBJ1-5 | .
TGTGCCAGCAGTGAGGAGGGCGGGGGGTACAATGAGCAGTTCTTC | CASSEEGGGYNEQFF | TRBV6-1 | . | TRBJ2-1 | TRBD2
TGTGCCAGCAGCCCGAACGTGAACACTGAAGCTTTCTTT | CASSPNVNTEAFF | TRBV7-2 | . | TRBJ1-1 | .
TGTGCCACCAGCCGGGGGACGACGGCTGAAGCTTTCTTT | CATSRGTTAEAFF | TRBV15 | . | TRBJ1-1 | .
TGTGCCAGCAGCGCATGGAACTATGGCTACACCTTC | CASSAWNYGYTF | TRBV9 | . | TRBJ1-2 | .
TGTGCCAGCAGCCCCCCATACAGGGGGGCCTATACCTATGGCTACACCTTC | CASSPPYRGAYTYGYTF | TRBV5-5 | . | TRBJ1-2 | TRBD1
TGTGCCAGCAGCCAAGATCGCTCTAGCGGCCACTACAATGAGCAGTTCTTC | CASSQDRSSGHYNEQFF | TRBV3-1/TRBV3-2 | . | TRBJ2-1 | TRBD2
TGTGCCAGCAGTTACCGGTGGGACAGGACACGGGAGACCCAGTACTTC | CASSYRWDRTRETQYF | TRBV6-5 | . | TRBJ2-5 | TRBD1
TGTGCCAGCAGCCCGGGACAGGGGGAAAAACTGTTTTTT | CASSPGQGEKLFF | TRBV7-3 | once | TRBJ1-4 | TRBD1
TGTGCCAGTATGGAGCAGGGAGGGGCAGATACGCAGTATTTT | CASMEQGGADTQYF | TRBV19 | . | TRBJ2-3 | TRBD2
TGTGCCAGCAGCCAATATAGTACCGGGGAGCTGTTTTTT | CASSQYSTGELFF | TRBV3-1/TRBV3-2 | once | TRBJ2-2 | .
TGTGCCAGCAGCTCACAGGGGTACACAGATACGCAGTATTTT | CASSSQGYTDTQYF | TRBV7-2 | few | TRBJ2-3 | TRBD1
TGCAGCGCCATGACAGGGGAAGACACTGAAGCTTTCTTT | CSAMTGEDTEAFF | TRBV29-1 | . | TRBJ1-1 | TRBD1
TGTGCCAGTAGTATTCGACAGGGAGGAGATACGCAGTATTTT | CASSIRQGGDTQYF | TRBV19 | once | TRBJ2-3 | .
TGTGCCGCTGGTGGACAGGGGATTTTTGCCACTGAAGCTTTCTTT | CAAGGQGIFATEAFF | TRBV10-3 | . | TRBJ1-1 | TRBD1
TGCGCCAGCAGCGGGGCAGTGGGCACAGATACGCAGTATTTT | CASSGAVGTDTQYF | TRBV5-1 | . | TRBJ2-3 | .
TGTGCCTCCCTCAAGGGCGGCGGCTACACCTTC | CASLKGGGYTF | TRBV30 | . | TRBJ1-2 | .
TGTGCCAGCAGCAATCCGGGACAGGGGGCGGGCGAGCAGTACTTC | CASSNPGQGAGEQYF | TRBV7-9 | . | TRBJ2-7 | TRBD1
TGTGCCAGCAGCTTAGCTGGGATGAACACTGAAGCTTTCTTT | CASSLAGMNTEAFF | TRBV7-8 | . | TRBJ1-1 | .
TGTGCCAGCAGGGTCTCTGGGGCCAACGTCCTGACTTTC | CASRVSGANVLTF | TRBV6-5 | . | TRBJ2-6 | .
TGTGCCAGCAGTGAATTATCGTACACCCTAAGGCCCCAGCATTTT | CASSELSYTLRPQHF | TRBV2 | . | TRBJ1-5 | .
TGCGCCAGCAGCTCGAATACCGCCGACGGAACCTACGAGCAGTACTTC | CASSSNTADGTYEQYF | TRBV5-1 | . | TRBJ2-7 | .
TGCGCCAGCAGCCAAGTTACAGGTGGGGGTGAGCAGTTCTTC | CASSQVTGGGEQFF | TRBV4-3 | . | TRBJ2-1 | .
TGTGCCAGTAGAGTAGGGAGAGACACTGAAGCTTTCTTT | CASRVGRDTEAFF | TRBV19 | . | TRBJ1-1 | .
TGTGCCAGCAGCTTAGGGCTTGGGAGCACTGAAGCTTTCTTT | CASSLGLGSTEAFF | TRBV7-3 | . | TRBJ1-1 | .
TGTGCCAGCAGCCAACCCCTAGGGGGGAAACTCAATGAGCAGTTCTTC | CASSQPLGGKLNEQFF | TRBV7-2 | . | TRBJ2-1 | .
TGTGCCAGCAGTTCGGGGGAGGAAGAGACCCAGTACTTC | CASSSGEEETQYF | TRBV12-3/TRBV12-4 | few | TRBJ2-5 | .
TGTGCCAGCAGTTTCCCGGGACAGGGGCGAGAGCAGTACTTC | CASSFPGQGREQYF | TRBV6-5 | . | TRBJ2-7 | TRBD1
TGTGCCAGCAGCCCTCTAGCGGGCGAACCCGAGGATACGCAGTATTTT | CASSPLAGEPEDTQYF | TRBV9 | . | TRBJ2-3 | TRBD2
TGTGCCAGCAGTGAAGCAGGGGATGGCTACACCTTC | CASSEAGDGYTF | TRBV6-1 | few | TRBJ1-2 | .
TGTGCCAGCAGTGAAGCTCAGGTTGTTTTTCTCTTTTCTGGAAACACCATATATTTT | CASSEAQVVFLFSGNTIYF | TRBV6-1 | . | TRBJ1-3 | .
TGTGCCAGCTCACGACTGAGGGACAGGGGCGAGAATGGCTACACCTTC | CASSRLRDRGENGYTF | TRBV18 | . | TRBJ1-2 | TRBD1
TGCGCCAGCAGCCGCTTGACAGGGTCTGGGGCCAACGTCCTGACTTTC | CASSRLTGSGANVLTF | TRBV4-1 | . | TRBJ2-6 | TRBD1
TGCGCCAGCAGCCAAGATCTGGACAGGGTCTACAATGAGCAGTTCTTC | CASSQDLDRVYNEQFF | TRBV4-1 | . | TRBJ2-1 | TRBD1
TGTGCCAGCAGTTACCGACGGGAGGGAGGCTACACCTTC | CASSYRREGGYTF | TRBV12-3/TRBV12-4 | . | TRBJ1-2 | .
TGCGCCAGCAGCCCCCCCCGGGCCCAGCATTTT | CASSPPRAQHF | TRBV4-1 | . | TRBJ1-5 | .
TGTGCCAGCAGGAAGGGTTGGGGACAGGTGGAACTCTACGAGCAGTACTTC | CASRKGWGQVELYEQYF | TRBV11-2 | . | TRBJ2-7 | TRBD1
TGTGCCAGCAGTTACTCGAACCATTATCCCAGCACAGATACGCAGTATTTT | CASSYSNHYPSTDTQYF | TRBV6-2/TRBV6-3 | . | TRBJ2-3 | .
TGTGCCAGCAGCAAATGGACTATGGTAGCGCCGGCGGTTGAACCCGAGCAGTACTTC | CASSKWTMVAPAVEPEQYF | TRBV21-1 | . | TRBJ2-7 | .
TGTGCCAGCAGCCGGGGTCCAGATACGCAGTATTTT | CASSRGPDTQYF | TRBV5-6 | few | TRBJ2-3 | .
TGTGCCAGCTCACTGAGGGAAGGCTTGGACTACGAGCAGTACTTC | CASSLREGLDYEQYF | TRBV18 | . | TRBJ2-7 | .
TGCAGTGCTAGGGCTCCTAAAGGGGCTTTCTTT | CSARAPKGAFF | TRBV20-1 | once | TRBJ1-1 | .
TGTGCCAGCAAACTCGCGGGACAGGGGATGAGTGGCTACACCTTC | CASKLAGQGMSGYTF | TRBV6-5 | once | TRBJ1-2 | TRBD1
TGTGCCATCAGTGCGAGGGAGAACACTGAAGCTTTCTTT | CAISARENTEAFF | TRBV10-3 | few | TRBJ1-1 | .
TGTGCCAGCAGCGGGGGGGGCTTACCCGATAACTATGGCTACACCTTC | CASSGGGLPDNYGYTF | TRBV9 | . | TRBJ1-2 | .
TGTGCCAGCAGTTTCCTGACAGGGAAATACGAGCAGTACTTC | CASSFLTGKYEQYF | TRBV6-6 | . | TRBJ2-7 | TRBD1
TGCAGCGTTGATAGGGGGAACACTGAAGCTTTCTTT | CSVDRGNTEAFF | TRBV29-1 | . | TRBJ1-1 | .
TGTGCCATCAGTAGTCGGGACACTCTACCTCAAGAGACCCAGTACTTC | CAISSRDTLPQETQYF | TRBV10-3 | few | TRBJ2-5 | .
TGTGCCAGCAGTTACTCGAATATGGAAACTGAAGCTTTCTTT | CASSYSNMETEAFF | TRBV6-6 | . | TRBJ1-1 | .
TGCAGCGTCGCAACCTCCACAGATACGCAGTATTTT | CSVATSTDTQYF | TRBV29-1 | few | TRBJ2-3 | .
TGTGCCAGCAGTCCCCGTGGCGACCCTTCCTACGAGCAGTACTTC | CASSPRGDPSYEQYF | TRBV6-2/TRBV6-3 | once | TRBJ2-7 | .